The present TCR beta chain was sequenced within a study of T cells in Graves' hyperthyroidism and ophthalmopathy. This clonotype appeared a few times. The CDR3 sequence is 14 residues long. V dropped 5 bases and J dropped 2 bases, with 12 bases sitting between them. Germline V gene lookup returns CDR1 SGHTA and CDR2 FQGTGA. TCR beta CDR3 regions were amplified from RNA transcripts. Initially, a first-round RT-PCR of the TCR CDR3 employed the HTBI primer set. MiXCR, run by TCRdb on the multiplex PCR reads, gives a single entry per CDR3 protein. The table shows about 400,000 distinct CDR3 sequences, with about 15% occurring only once.

This clonotype originated in a woman in her twenties or thirties with Graves' hyperthyroidism. The chain links TRBV7-3 to TRBJ2-5; D may be TRBD1 (6 bases). Source material: blood. Here the CDR3 reads CASSTTGIQETQYF. The CDR3 bases are TGTGCCAGCAGCACTACAGGGATACAAGAGACCCAGTACTTC.